The 20 T cell receptor beta chains below all came from one sample that was sequenced in a study of post-analysis software for immune sequencing data. Unique molecular identifiers were built into the TCR beta cDNA libraries. TCRdb redid the calling of the PCR reads with MiXCR, one entry per CDR3 protein. The profile shows approximately 690,000 distinct CDR3 sequences, approximately 60% of them singletons. Study-wide results and caveats: About 5 TRBV segments (TRBV5-6, TRBV5-1 and TRBV20-1 among them) occurred more frequently in patients than in controls.

Their cognate antigens are unknown. The sample taken for sequencing was blood. Source of these receptors: a girl aged 2 to 10 with multiple sclerosis.

CDR3 sequence (DNA): TGCAGCGCCGTCGGGGGGATTAATTCCTATGGCTACACCTTC. Protein product: CSAVGGINSYGYTF. The chain uses TRBV29-1 and TRBJ1-2, with TRBD1 as a possible D gene (5 bases). The CDR3 is 14 amino acids. The V end lost 7 bases, the J end lost 4 bases, and 19 bases lay between the germline ends. The germline CDR1 and CDR2 sequences are SQVTM and ANQGSEA.

This chain connects TRBV19 to TRBJ2-7, with TRBD2 matching 7 bases. The CDR3 sequence is 17 residues long. V was pared by 3 bases and J by 0 bases, with 11 bases of the junction left unmatched. The V gene's germline CDR1 is LNHDA and CDR2 SQIVND (reference sequence). The CDR3 bases are TGTGCCAGTAGTATGGGGCTAGCGGACCCGAACTCCTACGAGCAGTACTTC. Translation gives CASSMGLADPNSYEQYF. The whole variable domain, remainder taken from reference TRBV19 and TRBJ2-7, is DGGITQSPKYLFRKEGQNVTLSCEQNLNHDAMYWYRQDPGQGLRLIYYSQIVNDFQKGDIAEGYSVSREKKESFPLTVTSAQKNPTAFYLCASSMGLADPNSYEQYFGPGTRLTVT.

This chain links TRBV5-6 with TRBJ2-1; a weak D match, TRBD1 (5 bases). Germline V gives CDR1 SGHDT, CDR2 YYEEEE. Between the trimmed V and J ends, which lost 0 bases and 8 bases, there was a span of 12 bases. The CDR3 length is 14 residues. DNA of the CDR3: TGTGCCAGCAGCTTGGTCGGCAGGGTGGATGAGCAGTTCTTC. Its translation: CASSLVGRVDEQFF.

This chain connects TRBV7-9 to TRBJ2-7; maybe TRBD1 (6 bases). Per the germline V gene, CDR1 is SEHNR and CDR2 is FQNEAQ (reference sequence). Trimming removed 1 base from V and 5 bases from J, with 12 bases in between. The CDR3 contains 14 residues. DNA for the CDR3: TGTGCCAGCAGCTTAGTCAGGGGCTACAACGAGCAGTACTTC. Its translation: CASSLVRGYNEQYF.

The rearrangement joins TRBV5-1 to TRBJ2-7, with a weak D call TRBD2 (6 bases). CDR3 length: 16 amino acids. Germline V gene lookup returns CDR1 SGHRS and CDR2 YFSETQ. The V gene lost 4 bases and the J gene lost 0 bases, with 17 bases spanning the gap. CDR3 amino acids: CASSPWTTLSSYEQYF. DNA of the CDR3: TGCGCCAGCAGCCCATGGACTACCCTGAGCTCCTACGAGCAGTACTTC.

This rearrangement joins TRBV7-2 to TRBJ1-4, with D tentatively TRBD1 (5 bases). With 2 bases removed from V and 10 bases from J, the gap between germline ends came to 14 bases. Per the germline V gene, CDR1 is SGHTA and CDR2 is FQGNSA. The CDR3 covers 14 residues. The DNA for the CDR3 is TGTGCCAGCAGCTTATTATTCGGGGACGTAAAACTGTTTTTT. Its protein product is CASSLLFGDVKLFF.

This clonotype was found a few times. This chain connects TRBV3-1 to TRBJ2-1, with 10 bases identical to TRBD1. CDR1 LGHDT and CDR2 YNNKEL come from the germline V gene (reference sequence). The junction had 7 bases not matched to a gene; V was cut back by 0 bases and J by 8 bases. This CDR3 region has 16 residues. The CDR3, as DNA: TGTGCCAGCAGCCAAGATAATGGACAGGGGGTCGATGAGCAGTTCTTC. Translation gives CASSQDNGQGVDEQFF.

The CDR3 DNA reads TGTGCCAGCAGCTTTAGGGAGTCGAACACCGGGGAGCTGTTTTTT. Residues: CASSFRESNTGELFF. The J gene is TRBJ2-2, the V gene TRBV7-2; maybe TRBD2 (5 bases). Germline CDR1 is SGHTA and CDR2 is FQGNSA. The CDR3 consists of 15 residues. Trimming removed 3 bases at V and 0 bases at J, with 8 bases between.

The chain joins TRBV7-2 to TRBJ2-5; TRBD2 matches at 9 bases. With the DNA end fitting TRBJ2-7 better, the J assignment may be wrong. Germline CDR1 and CDR2: SGHTA and FQGNSA. The CDR3 spans 16 residues. The chain's CDR3 is CASSSLAGVSGVEQYF. CDR3 bases: TGTGCCAGCAGCTCGTTAGCGGGAGTATCAGGGGTCGAGCAGTACTTC.

This chain uses TRBV9 with TRBJ1-1, with 7 positions matching TRBD1. Trimming cost V 3 bases and J 3 bases; bases outside gene matches: 5. This CDR3 comprises 14 residues. Germline-derived CDR1 and CDR2 are SGDLS and YYNGEE. CDR3 bases: TGTGCCAGCAGCGGAGGGACAGCTGACACTGAAGCTTTCTTT. It yields the protein CASSGGTADTEAFF. Drawing the rest from reference TRBV9 and TRBJ1-1, the complete variable domain is DSGVTQTPKHLITATGQRVTLRCSPRSGDLSVYWYQQSLDQGLQFLIQYYNGEERAKGNILERFSAQQFPDLHSELNLSSLELGDSALYFCASSGGTADTEAFFGQGTRLTVV.

This chain links TRBV28 with TRBJ1-2, with TRBD1 matching over 7 bases. There are 13 residues in the CDR3. V lost 6 bases, J lost 13 bases, and 14 bases stayed unmatched. Looked up from germline, CDR1 is MDHEN and CDR2 is SYDVKM. The CDR3 region is CASRFRQGRAPTF. The CDR3, as DNA: TGTGCCAGCAGGTTCCGACAGGGTAGGGCCCCCACCTTC.

V and J are TRBV19 and TRBJ1-2, with D possibly being TRBD1 (5 bases). V dropped 5 bases and J dropped 4 bases, with 14 bases sitting between them. This CDR3 comprises 14 residues. CDR1 is LNHDA, CDR2 SQIVND, per germline (reference sequence). As DNA, the CDR3 is TGTGCCAGTAGTCTTTGGGGCAGAACCTATGGCTACACCTTC. Protein sequence: CASSLWGRTYGYTF.

This clonotype appeared a few times. The V gene is TRBV5-1, the J gene TRBJ2-1; D uncertain. Germline V CDR1 and CDR2: SGHRS, YFSETQ. The CDR3 is made up of 13 amino acids. Trimming took 5 bases from V and 1 from J, leaving 7 bases between them. CDR3 nucleotide sequence: TGCGCCAGCAGACACCCATCCTACAATGAGCAGTTCTTC. Its protein is CASRHPSYNEQFF.

This clonotype appeared many times. V usage is TRBV5-1 and J usage is TRBJ1-2; no reliable D call. This CDR3 region has 14 residues. V lost 1 base to trimming and J lost 4 bases, with 11 bases between them. CDR1 is SGHRS and CDR2 is YFSETQ in the germline V gene. CDR3 sequence: CASSLLPGTYGYTF. In DNA, the CDR3 is TGCGCCAGCAGCTTGTTACCGGGAACCTATGGCTACACCTTC.

The chain has TRBV7-2 and TRBJ2-3; no definite D call. The V end lost 2 bases, the J end lost 0 bases, and 3 bases lay between the germline ends. The germline V gene has CDR1 SGHTA and CDR2 FQGNSA. The length of the CDR3 is 13 residues. The CDR3 region has the DNA TGTGCCAGCAGCTTAAAGAGCACAGATACGCAGTATTTT. This translates into CASSLKSTDTQYF.

This chain links TRBV5-5 with TRBJ1-1; tentatively, D is TRBD1 (5 bases). CDR1 is SGHKS and CDR2 is YYEKEE in the germline V gene (reference sequence). Trimming shortened V by 4 bases and J by 1 base, and 20 bases separated the two germline ends. The CDR3 is 17 residues long. CDR3 nucleotide sequence: TGTGCCAGCAGCCTGACGGGGCTGCGGTCCGAGAACACTGAAGCTTTCTTT. This translates into CASSLTGLRSENTEAFF.

V gene TRBV7-2 combines with J gene TRBJ2-3; no clear D gene. Germline-derived CDR1 and CDR2 are SGHTA and FQGNSA. This CDR3 has 15 residues. Trimming removed 3 bases at V and 0 bases at J, with 10 bases between. CDR3: CASSFGYPSTDTQYF. CDR3 in DNA: TGTGCCAGCAGCTTCGGGTACCCTAGCACAGATACGCAGTATTTT.

The chain employs TRBV6-2 or TRBV6-3 and TRBJ1-2, with D perhaps TRBD1 (6 bases). V gave up 5 bases and J gave up 9 bases, with 13 bases separating them. In germline, CDR1 is MNHEY, CDR2 SVGEGT. The CDR3 is made up of 12 amino acids. Written as DNA, the CDR3 is TGTGCCAGCAGTGGGGACAACATCCGCTACACCTTC. This sequence encodes CASSGDNIRYTF.

The chain recombines TRBV29-1 with TRBJ2-1, with 15 positions matching TRBD2. Germline trimming cut 4 bases from V and 9 bases from J; bases unmatched to any gene: 7. Germline V gene lookup returns CDR1 SQVTM and CDR2 ANQGSEA. This CDR3 spans 15 amino acids. CDR3 sequence: CSVVGTSGGRVEQFF. The CDR3, as DNA: TGCAGCGTTGTGGGGACTAGCGGGGGGCGGGTTGAGCAGTTCTTC.

This clonotype has a handful of counts. The genes are TRBV5-6 and TRBJ1-2; D gene uncertain. Germline loops: CDR1 SGHDT, CDR2 YYEEEE. The CDR3 runs to 13 residues. Trimming removed 0 bases from V and 3 bases from J, with 6 bases in between. For the CDR3, the DNA is TGTGCCAGCAGCTTGGTCACCGACTATGGCTACACCTTC. This encodes CASSLVTDYGYTF. Filled out from reference TRBV5-6 and TRBJ1-2, the complete variable domain reads DAGVTQSPTHLIKTRGQQVTLRCSPKSGHDTVSWYQQALGQGPQFIFQYYEEEERQRGNFPDRFSGHQFPNYSSELNVNALLLGDSALYLCASSLVTDYGYTFGSGTRLTVV.